Here is one TCR beta chain with its context. What it binds is unknown. Libraries were prepared by immunoSEQ multiplex PCR; TCRdb keeps only in-frame clonotypes and omits some of them. This table has under 80,000 clones, 93% appearing once. Time point in this sample: newly diagnosed, previously untreated cHL patient sample. A comparison was provided by newly diagnosed, untreated classical Hodgkin lymphoma PBMCs. The source of the sample is a study of PD-1 blockade in classical Hodgkin lymphoma. The study's findings and limits: When set against healthy donors, newly diagnosed patients were reported to show lower baseline TCR diversity. Undefined causes, possibly disease activity or prior therapy, underlie the repertoire differences.

The CDR3 has 13 residues. The germline gives CDR1 SGHTA, CDR2 FQGNSA. Between the trimmed V and J ends, which lost 1 base and 8 bases, there was a span of 8 bases. The receptor comes from a human donor with classical Hodgkin lymphoma. The rearrangement links TRBV7-2 to TRBJ2-2, with D unresolved. Input material: peripheral blood mononuclear cells (PBMCs). DNA of the CDR3: TGTGCCAGCAGCTTAGTTGCTAAAGGGGAGCTGTTTTTT. Its protein is CASSLVAKGELFF. Combining the CDR3 with reference TRBV7-2 and TRBJ2-2 gives the whole variable domain GAGVSQSPSNKVTEKGKDVELRCDPISGHTALYWYRQSLGQGLEFLIYFQGNSAPDKSGLPSDRFSAERTGGSVSTLTIQRTQQEDSAVYLCASSLVAKGELFFGEGSRLTVL.